These 28 T cell receptor beta chains were sequenced from one sample in a study of blood T cell repertoires in COVID-19. Assay used: immunoSEQ multiplex PCR; TCRdb lists only in-frame clones, some missing. The data contain some 220,000 clones, 65% to 90% of them seen just once; the ten biggest clones take up around 2.5%. Sample: peripheral blood. These receptors came from a woman in her seventies with COVID-19, enrolled during active disease.

The genes are TRBV18 and TRBJ2-2; 8 nucleotides align to TRBD2. Germline lookup yields CDR1 KGHSH and CDR2 LQKENI. This CDR3 contains 17 residues. V lost 2 bases to trimming and J lost 0 bases; unmatched junction nucleotides: 5. CDR3 in DNA: TGTGCCAGCTCACCAGGGAGCGGGAGTTCGAACACCGGGGAGCTGTTTTTT. It is translated as CASSPGSGSSNTGELFF.

The chain employs TRBV4-2 and TRBJ2-5; 12 bases are shared with TRBD2. V shed 4 bases and J 5 bases; nucleotides not matched to a gene: 11. The CDR3 is 17 amino acids. Per germline, CDR1 LGHNA and CDR2 YNFKEQ. The CDR3 here is CASSPPRTSGKAETQYF. The CDR3 bases are TGTGCCAGCAGCCCCCCAAGGACTAGCGGGAAGGCGGAGACCCAGTACTTC.

V usage is TRBV27 and J usage is TRBJ2-7; D might be TRBD2 (5 bases). V was cut by 3 bases and J by 3 bases, with 12 bases left in between. Germline lookup yields CDR1 MNHEY and CDR2 SMNVEV (reference sequence). This CDR3 is 14 amino acids long. The CDR3 loop reads CASSLQFGSYEQYF. The CDR3 DNA follows: TGTGCCAGCAGTTTGCAGTTTGGGAGCTACGAGCAGTACTTC.

The chain uses TRBV5-1 and TRBJ1-1; a possible D gene is TRBD1 (5 bases). The length of the CDR3 is 14 residues. Between the trimmed V and J ends, which lost 0 bases and 3 bases, there was a span of 9 bases. Germline CDR1 reads SGHRS; CDR2 reads YFSETQ. The CDR3 loop reads CASSLDRRYTEAFF. CDR3 nucleotides: TGCGCCAGCAGCTTGGACAGGCGCTACACTGAAGCTTTCTTT.

This clone showed up just a few times. This chain uses TRBV19 with TRBJ2-7; 12 bases are a match to TRBD2. Trimming cost V 4 bases and J 0 bases; bases outside gene matches: 10. The CDR3 spans 18 residues. Germline CDR1 and CDR2: LNHDA and SQIVND (reference sequence). CDR3 DNA sequence: TGTGCCAGTAGTACCCGGACTAGCGGGGTGTTAGGCTCCTACGAGCAGTACTTC. This codes for CASSTRTSGVLGSYEQYF.

This clone was observed a few times. The gene calls are TRBV23-1 and TRBJ1-5; D perhaps matches TRBD1 (6 bases). TRBV23-1 is assigned to the ORF class and has an uncertain function. The CDR3 contains 16 residues. V lost 2 bases to trimming and J lost 2 bases, with 13 bases between them. The CDR3 loop reads CASSQQNRVRNQPQHF. Here the CDR3 DNA reads TGCGCCAGCAGTCAACAAAACAGGGTCCGCAATCAGCCCCAGCATTTT.

The chain links TRBV5-1 to TRBJ2-3; TRBD1 matches 7 bases. From germline, CDR1 is SGHRS and CDR2 YFSETQ. Trimming cost V 4 bases and J 0 bases; bases outside gene matches: 8. The CDR3 is made up of 16 amino acids. Written as DNA, the CDR3 is TGCGCCAGCAGCAACCGGGACAGATCTAGCACAGATACGCAGTATTTT. Translating it yields CASSNRDRSSTDTQYF.

This sequence joins TRBV2 and TRBJ2-1; TRBD1 is a possible D gene (6 bases). Trimming took 7 bases from V and 0 from J, leaving 28 bases between them. From germline, CDR1 is SNHLY and CDR2 FYNNEI. This CDR3 spans 20 amino acids. CDR3 loop: CASMVKQGSGLRSSYNEQFF. The DNA of the CDR3 is TGTGCCAGCATGGTGAAACAGGGAAGCGGCCTGCGAAGCTCCTACAATGAGCAGTTCTTC.

This sequence joins TRBV15 and TRBJ1-2, with D possibly being TRBD1 (6 bases). CDR1 is LNHNV, CDR2 YYDKDF, per germline (reference sequence). This CDR3 is 15 amino acids long. The V end was cut by 1 base, the J end by 6 bases, with 15 bases between. CDR3 bases: TGTGCCACCAGCAGAGCGAACAGGGCAGCAGATGGCTACACCTTC. This gives the protein CATSRANRAADGYTF.

The chain uses TRBV5-1 and TRBJ2-3; TRBD1 matches 7 bases. Unmatched junction bases numbered 13, after V lost 4 bases and J lost 2 bases. CDR1 is SGHRS, CDR2 YFSETQ, per germline. The CDR3 loop spans 17 amino acids. Written as DNA, the CDR3 is TGCGCCAGCAGCGTTGGGGCCGGGACAGATTTCACAGATACGCAGTATTTT. It encodes CASSVGAGTDFTDTQYF.

This clone appeared a few times. The gene calls are TRBV5-6 and TRBJ1-1; D remains ambiguous. The CDR3 runs to 12 residues. V lost 4 bases to trimming and J lost 5 bases, with 9 bases between them. Germline CDR1 reads SGHDT; CDR2 reads YYEEEE. In DNA form, the CDR3 reads TGTGCCAGCAGCCGGAGAGATACTGAAGCTTTCTTT. Residues: CASSRRDTEAFF. The full variable domain, completed using reference TRBV5-6 and TRBJ1-1, is DAGVTQSPTHLIKTRGQQVTLRCSPKSGHDTVSWYQQALGQGPQFIFQYYEEEERQRGNFPDRFSGHQFPNYSSELNVNALLLGDSALYLCASSRRDTEAFFGQGTRLTVV.

The chain recombines TRBV6-1 with TRBJ2-7, with 12 bases identical to TRBD1. The germline V gene encodes CDR1 MNHNS and CDR2 SASEGT. With V trimmed by 2 bases and J by 4 bases, 9 bases remained unmatched. The CDR3 has 17 amino acids. In DNA, the CDR3 is TGTGCCAGCAGTGAATGGCCCGGGACAGGGGGCGCGTACGAGCAGTACTTC. Protein product: CASSEWPGTGGAYEQYF.

The V call is TRBV4-3, the J call TRBJ2-1, with 8 bases that match TRBD1. V shed 0 bases and J 7 bases; nucleotides not matched to a gene: 11. The CDR3 covers 17 residues. Looked up from germline, CDR1 is LGHNA and CDR2 is YSLEER. Here the CDR3 DNA reads TGCGCCAGCAGCCAAGATTGGACAGGGCTCGTGAAGAATGAGCAGTTCTTC. Its translation is CASSQDWTGLVKNEQFF.

This clone has more than one count but fewer than ten. The chain recombines TRBV7-2 with TRBJ1-2; D might be TRBD1 (5 bases). This CDR3 comprises 15 residues. V lost 0 bases to trimming and J lost 0 bases, with 8 bases between them. CDR1 and CDR2 (germline): SGHTA, FQGNSA. CDR3 loop: CASSLAAGSNYGYTF. CDR3 bases: TGTGCCAGCAGCTTAGCGGCAGGGTCTAACTATGGCTACACCTTC.

The chain couples TRBV9 to TRBJ2-3; D call uncertain. The V and J ends lost 7 bases and 4 bases respectively, with 13 bases between them. CDR1 is SGDLS and CDR2 is YYNGEE in the germline V gene. This CDR3 has 13 residues. The CDR3 loop is CASSEFGPDTQYF. The CDR3, as DNA: TGTGCCAGCTCGGAGTTCGGTCCAGATACGCAGTATTTT.

V gene TRBV27 combines with J gene TRBJ1-2; no definite D call. The CDR3 runs 13 residues. Germline CDR1 reads MNHEY; CDR2 reads SMNVEV (reference sequence). Trimming shortened V by 0 bases and J by 2 bases, and 4 bases separated the two germline ends. The CDR3 loop reads CASSLSQNYGYTF. The CDR3, as DNA: TGTGCCAGCAGTTTATCTCAGAACTATGGCTACACCTTC.

This chain connects TRBV19 to TRBJ2-7; tentative D call: TRBD2 (6 bases). The germline V and J ends were trimmed by 5 bases and 0 bases, with 17 bases remaining between them. The CDR3 has 16 residues. CDR1 is LNHDA and CDR2 is SQIVND in the germline V gene (reference sequence). The CDR3 protein is CASSPYPGTASYEQYF. CDR3 nucleotides: TGTGCCAGTAGTCCCTACCCCGGGACTGCCTCCTACGAGCAGTACTTC.

The chain uses TRBV5-6 and TRBJ1-4, with D tentatively TRBD1 (6 bases). The CDR3 runs 15 residues. Trimming cost V 0 bases and J 7 bases, with 13 bases left between them. Germline V gene lookup returns CDR1 SGHDT and CDR2 YYEEEE. The CDR3 here is CASSLAAGAGEKLFF. CDR3 coding DNA: TGTGCCAGCAGCTTGGCGGCGGGGGCTGGTGAAAAACTGTTTTTT.

The V call is TRBV5-1, the J call TRBJ2-3, with 13 bases identical to TRBD2. Germline values: CDR1 SGHRS, CDR2 YFSETQ. The CDR3 loop spans 16 amino acids. After removal of 7 bases from V and 2 bases from J, the junction contained 7 bases not matched to a gene. The CDR3 loop reads CASAGLAGAPTDTQYF. The CDR3 DNA follows: TGCGCCAGCGCAGGACTAGCGGGGGCCCCCACAGATACGCAGTATTTT. Complete variable domain (other parts from reference TRBV5-1 and TRBJ2-3): KAGVTQTPRYLIKTRGQQVTLSCSPISGHRSVSWYQQTPGQGLQFLFEYFSETQRNKGNFPGRFSGRQFSNSRSEMNVSTLELGDSALYLCASAGLAGAPTDTQYFGPGTRLTVL.

V gene TRBV7-9 combines with J gene TRBJ1-1; 8 nucleotides agree with TRBD1. V dropped 4 bases and J dropped 4; count of bases not matched to a gene: 14. CDR3 length: 17 residues. Germline CDR1 is SEHNR and CDR2 is FQNEAQ (reference sequence). CDR3 DNA: TGTGCCAGCAGCTCACGACAGGGGAGGCTGGGCGGCACTGAAGCTTTCTTT. This gives the protein CASSSRQGRLGGTEAFF. Supplemented by reference TRBV7-9 and TRBJ1-1, the full variable domain reads DTGVSQNPRHKITKRGQNVTFRCDPISEHNRLYWYRQTLGQGPEFLTYFQNEAQLEKSRLLSDRFSAERPKGSFSTLEIQRTEQGDSAMYLCASSSRQGRLGGTEAFFGQGTRLTVV.

The chain recombines TRBV7-8 with TRBJ2-7, with 10 bases lining up with TRBD2. This CDR3 region has 16 residues. Germline V gene lookup returns CDR1 SGHVS and CDR2 FQNEAQ. J gave up 7 bases and V 2 bases, and 11 bases lay outside the gene matches. CDR3 residues: CASSLFSPSGSREQYF. CDR3 nucleotides: TGTGCCAGCAGCTTATTTTCGCCTAGCGGGAGTCGGGAGCAGTACTTC. The full variable domain, its missing parts supplied by reference TRBV7-8 and TRBJ2-7, is GAGVSQSPRYKVAKRGQDVALRCDPISGHVSLFWYQQALGQGPEFLTYFQNEAQLDKSGLPSDRFFAERPEGSVSTLKIQRTQQEDSAVYLCASSLFSPSGSREQYFGPGTRLTVT.

The J gene is TRBJ2-1, the V gene TRBV27; D perhaps matches TRBD2 (5 bases). The germline V and J ends were trimmed by 4 bases and 8 bases, with 12 bases remaining between them. Looked up from germline, CDR1 is MNHEY and CDR2 is SMNVEV (reference sequence). This CDR3 spans 13 amino acids. For the CDR3, the DNA is TGTGCCAGCAGTTCCTCGGCCGGGGATGAGCAGTTCTTC. This sequence encodes CASSSSAGDEQFF.

The V call is TRBV9, the J call TRBJ2-2; 9 nucleotides agree with TRBD2. The CDR3 has 17 amino acids. Germline lookup yields CDR1 SGDLS and CDR2 YYNGEE. Unmatched junction bases numbered 13, after V lost 4 bases and J lost 6 bases. The CDR3 nucleotides read TGTGCCAGCAGCCCGAACCCCCTAGCGGGATCACCCGGGGAGCTGTTTTTT. This gives the protein CASSPNPLAGSPGELFF.

V gene TRBV29-1 combines with J gene TRBJ1-2; 7 positions agree with TRBD1. The germline V gene has CDR1 SQVTM and CDR2 ANQGSEA. The CDR3 runs to 12 residues. V lost 3 bases and J lost 3; bases outside the gene matches: 1. The CDR3 DNA is TGCAGCGTTGATACAGGGGACTATGGCTACACCTTC. It translates to CSVDTGDYGYTF.

The chain links TRBV7-9 to TRBJ1-3; 8 bases are shared with TRBD1. CDR1 SEHNR and CDR2 FQNEAQ come from the germline V gene (reference sequence). Trimming cost V 5 bases and J 3 bases; bases outside gene matches: 3. This CDR3 region has 14 residues. CDR3 residues: CASSMGQVGNTIYF. CDR3 nucleotides: TGTGCCAGCAGCATGGGACAGGTTGGAAACACCATATATTTT.

The genes are TRBV5-1 and TRBJ2-1; D is ambiguous. The CDR3 covers 15 residues. Trimming shortened V by 4 bases and J by 4 bases, and 15 bases separated the two germline ends. CDR1 is SGHRS and CDR2 is YFSETQ in the germline V gene. CDR3: CASSIRVSSYNEQFF. CDR3 in DNA: TGCGCCAGCAGCATTCGAGTGTCCTCGTACAATGAGCAGTTCTTC.

This sequence joins TRBV9 and TRBJ2-2; a possible D gene is TRBD1 (5 bases). The CDR3 totals 15 residues. The germline CDR1 and CDR2 sequences are SGDLS and YYNGEE. The ends were cut back, 1 base at V and 3 bases at J, with 10 bases in the middle. The CDR3 nucleotides read TGTGCCAGCAGCGTATCAGGGTTCGACACCGGGGAGCTGTTTTTT. It yields the protein CASSVSGFDTGELFF.

This chain links TRBV7-2 with TRBJ1-5; D perhaps matches TRBD1 (5 bases). Trimming pared 3 bases from V and 6 bases from J, leaving 15 bases between. Germline-derived CDR1 and CDR2 are SGHTA and FQGNSA. This CDR3 has 15 amino acids. The DNA for the CDR3 is TGTGCCAGCAGCTTTAGGGGATCAGGGATTCAGCCCCAGCATTTT. Protein: CASSFRGSGIQPQHF.